This TCR beta chain was retrieved from a study of CD4 T cells in relation to SARS-CoV-2 and coronaviruses. Here immunoSEQ multiplex PCR was the method, and the copy in TCRdb shows in-frame clones only, minus some. In the table there are almost 30,000 clones, approximately 80% of which are singletons. CD4+ T cells from unexposed donors were obtained before the COVID-19 pandemic (2011-2018). The cells were cultured for about ten days before CD4+ T cells were isolated. Each well had 2 million or so PBMCs in around 5% human AB serum with IL-2. On days 3 and 7, cultures got half fresh IL-2 medium. As concerns this clone: Its antigen is still unknown.

CDR3 length equals 14 residues. Trimming took off 0 bases at V and 10 bases at J, with 11 bases between the two ends. Germline V gene data show CDR1 as SGDLS and CDR2 as YYNGEE. The material sequenced was CD4+ T cells from PBMCs, cultured in vitro. This sequence originates from a human donor in good health. The gene calls are TRBV9 and TRBJ1-6, with a weak D call TRBD1 (5 bases). The CDR3 DNA reads TGTGCCAGCAGCGTAGCCAGGGTGCAATCACCCCTCCACTTT. Protein: CASSVARVQSPLHF. Using reference TRBV9 and TRBJ1-6 for the parts outside the CDR3, the full variable domain is DSGVTQTPKHLITATGQRVTLRCSPRSGDLSVYWYQQSLDQGLQFLIQYYNGEERAKGNILERFSAQQFPDLHSELNLSSLELGDSALYFCASSVARVQSPLHFGNGTRLTVT.